The 16 T cell receptor beta chains reported below all come from one sample, sequenced in a study of Graves' ophthalmopathy and Graves' hyperthyroidism. RNA transcripts provided the template for amplifying TCR beta CDR3 regions. Following a first-round RT-PCR that used HTBI primers, a second-round multiplex PCR was carried out. TCRdb fed the multiplex PCR reads into MiXCR, producing one record per CDR3 protein. The table lists 620,000 or so distinct CDR3 sequences, about 20% of them singletons, with more than 5.5% in the top ten. The sample consisted of peripheral blood. The receptors here all came from a woman between 18 and 29 years old with stable Graves' hyperthyroidism. Some clones in this sample may be carry-over from other donors' samples.

At least ten counts were recorded for this clonotype. V gene TRBV5-1 combines with J gene TRBJ1-1, with 9 bases aligning to TRBD1. The V segment lost 0 bases and the J segment 11 bases; nucleotides outside the gene matches: 5. The CDR3 sequence is 13 residues long. Germline V gives CDR1 SGHRS, CDR2 YFSETQ. The CDR3 DNA reads as TGCGCCAGCAGCTTGGCCACAGGGGGCTACGCTTTCTTT. Translation: CASSLATGGYAFF. Filled out from reference TRBV5-1 and TRBJ1-1, the complete variable domain reads KAGVTQTPRYLIKTRGQQVTLSCSPISGHRSVSWYQQTPGQGLQFLFEYFSETQRNKGNFPGRFSGRQFSNSRSEMNVSTLELGDSALYLCASSLATGGYAFFGQGTRLTVV.

This clonotype was counted a few times. The chain carries TRBV20-1 and TRBJ2-5, with a possible D match to TRBD2 (7 bases). V was clipped by 6 bases and J by 5 bases, with 19 bases between them. The germline V gene has CDR1 DFQATT and CDR2 SNEGSKA (reference sequence). The CDR3 runs to 14 residues. In DNA, the CDR3 is TGCAGTGCCCCCAAGGGGGGGTCGTGGGAGACCCAGTACTTC. Protein sequence: CSAPKGGSWETQYF.

This sequence joins TRBV19 and TRBJ1-5; the D gene is possibly TRBD1 (5 bases). CDR1 LNHDA and CDR2 SQIVND come from the germline V gene (reference sequence). The CDR3 is 16 amino acids. Trimming left V 5 bases short and J 3 bases short, with 17 bases between. DNA for the CDR3: TGTGCCAGTAGTCCCTTCGGGACCGGGGCCAATCAGCCCCAGCATTTT. It encodes CASSPFGTGANQPQHF.

This clonotype has ten or more counts. The rearrangement joins TRBV2 to TRBJ2-5, with D unclear. V was shortened by 4 bases and J by 0 bases, with 6 bases between the two germline ends. The CDR3 runs 13 residues. The V gene's germline CDR1 is SNHLY and CDR2 FYNNEI. The CDR3 loop is CASSGDNQETQYF. The CDR3 region has the DNA TGTGCCAGCAGTGGTGACAACCAAGAGACCCAGTACTTC. Full variable domain (rest looked up from reference TRBV2 and TRBJ2-5): EPEVTQTPSHQVTQMGQEVILRCVPISNHLYFYWYRQILGQKVEFLVSFYNNEISEKSEIFDDQFSVERPDGSNFTLKIRSTKLEDSAMYFCASSGDNQETQYFGPGTRLLVL.

This clonotype has a handful of counts. The chain combines TRBV5-1 with TRBJ1-1; D possibly corresponds to TRBD1 (6 bases). From germline, CDR1 is SGHRS and CDR2 YFSETQ. CDR3 length: 15 amino acids. With 4 bases removed from V and 0 bases from J, the gap between germline ends came to 13 bases. The chain's CDR3 is CASSPGVRVNTEAFF. CDR3 DNA: TGCGCCAGCAGCCCAGGGGTGCGAGTGAACACTGAAGCTTTCTTT. Combining the CDR3 with reference TRBV5-1 and TRBJ1-1 gives the whole variable domain KAGVTQTPRYLIKTRGQQVTLSCSPISGHRSVSWYQQTPGQGLQFLFEYFSETQRNKGNFPGRFSGRQFSNSRSEMNVSTLELGDSALYLCASSPGVRVNTEAFFGQGTRLTVV.

This clonotype has a count of ten or more. The CDR3 sequence: CSAWTGAKTQYF. The CDR3 DNA reads as TGCAGTGCCTGGACAGGGGCGAAGACCCAGTACTTC. This chain joins TRBV20-1 and TRBJ2-5; TRBD1 agrees at 9 bases. The CDR3 is 12 amino acids. J lost 6 bases, V lost 6 bases, and 5 bases had no gene match. CDR1 is DFQATT, CDR2 SNEGSKA, per germline (reference sequence).

This clonotype was picked up many times. The chain carries TRBV2 and TRBJ1-1; D remains ambiguous. With 6 bases removed from V and 2 bases from J, the gap between germline ends came to 13 bases. The CDR3 runs 14 residues. Germline values: CDR1 SNHLY, CDR2 FYNNEI. This CDR3 is CASRQTTSNTEAFF. DNA for the CDR3: TGTGCCAGCAGGCAAACAACATCCAACACTGAAGCTTTCTTT.

The chain couples TRBV12-3 or TRBV12-4 to TRBJ1-5; D gene ambiguous. The CDR3 is made up of 14 amino acids. Trimming removed 4 bases at V and 1 base at J, with 8 bases between. The CDR3 DNA is TGTGCCAGCAGTTGGTCCGGGAGCAATCAGCCCCAGCATTTT. It yields the protein CASSWSGSNQPQHF.

This clonotype was observed many times. Here the CDR3 reads CASLGQGDYEQYF. The CDR3 DNA is TGTGCCAGCCTAGGACAGGGTGACTACGAGCAGTACTTC. The chain has TRBV28 and TRBJ2-7, with 8 positions matching TRBD1. V lost 8 bases to trimming and J lost 3 bases; unmatched junction nucleotides: 6. Germline-derived CDR1 and CDR2 are MDHEN and SYDVKM. This CDR3 is 13 amino acids long.

This clonotype came up many times. CDR3 region: CSAGTVERGGSIQYF. CDR3 in DNA: TGCAGTGCCGGGACAGTGGAAAGGGGTGGATCCATTCAGTACTTC. This sequence joins TRBV20-1 and TRBJ2-4; 7 nucleotides agree with TRBD1. Trimming took 6 bases from V and 9 from J; bases not matched to a gene: 17. CDR3 length equals 15 residues. Germline CDR1 DFQATT, CDR2 SNEGSKA (reference sequence).

The chain has TRBV2 and TRBJ1-1; D is unclear. This CDR3 is built from 14 residues. With 3 bases removed from V and 11 bases from J, the gap between germline ends came to 19 bases. Germline values: CDR1 SNHLY, CDR2 FYNNEI. The CDR3 region has the DNA TGTGCCAGCAGTGAGGGAAACCCATCAGTTCGTGCTTTCTTT. Translation: CASSEGNPSVRAFF.

The rearrangement links TRBV12-3 or TRBV12-4 to TRBJ2-7; maybe TRBD1 (5 bases). Trimming cost V 3 bases and J 3 bases, with 12 bases left between them. The length of the CDR3 is 14 residues. CDR3: CASSFAGPRYEQYF. The CDR3, as DNA: TGTGCCAGCAGTTTTGCAGGGCCGCGCTACGAGCAGTACTTC.

This clonotype showed up many times. The chain is built from TRBV12-3 or TRBV12-4 and TRBJ1-1, with 7 bases that match TRBD1. Trimming cost V 5 bases and J 11 bases; bases outside gene matches: 11. There are 13 residues in the CDR3. CDR3 nucleotide sequence: TGTGCCAGCAGTCCGGGGACAGCCGACTCCGCTTTCTTT. Its protein product is CASSPGTADSAFF.

This clonotype was observed a handful of times. This rearrangement joins TRBV5-1 to TRBJ2-4; possibly TRBD2 for D (5 bases). Looked up from germline, CDR1 is SGHRS and CDR2 is YFSETQ. The CDR3 is 15 residues long. Trimming cost V 0 bases and J 4 bases, with 11 bases left between them. The CDR3 nucleotides read TGCGCCAGCAGCTTGGGGGAGTCCCTAAAAAACATTCAGTACTTC. Protein: CASSLGESLKNIQYF.

This clonotype was counted ten times or more. This rearrangement joins TRBV10-1 to TRBJ2-7; TRBD1 matches at 9 bases. Per the germline V gene, CDR1 is WNHNN and CDR2 is SYGVQD (reference sequence). The J segment lost 2 bases and the V segment lost 10 bases, leaving 9 bases of the junction unmatched. This CDR3 is built from 14 residues. This CDR3 is CAKMGDRGTYEQYF. The CDR3, as DNA: TGCGCCAAAATGGGTGACAGGGGGACCTACGAGCAGTACTTC.

This clonotype was observed a handful of times. The V call is TRBV19, the J call TRBJ1-2; D is possibly TRBD1 (5 bases). Trimming removed 8 bases at V and 4 bases at J, with 11 bases between. The CDR3 runs to 12 residues. The germline gives CDR1 LNHDA, CDR2 SQIVND (reference sequence). CDR3 protein: CASGRETYGYTF. Written as DNA, the CDR3 is TGTGCCAGTGGCAGGGAAACCTATGGCTACACCTTC.